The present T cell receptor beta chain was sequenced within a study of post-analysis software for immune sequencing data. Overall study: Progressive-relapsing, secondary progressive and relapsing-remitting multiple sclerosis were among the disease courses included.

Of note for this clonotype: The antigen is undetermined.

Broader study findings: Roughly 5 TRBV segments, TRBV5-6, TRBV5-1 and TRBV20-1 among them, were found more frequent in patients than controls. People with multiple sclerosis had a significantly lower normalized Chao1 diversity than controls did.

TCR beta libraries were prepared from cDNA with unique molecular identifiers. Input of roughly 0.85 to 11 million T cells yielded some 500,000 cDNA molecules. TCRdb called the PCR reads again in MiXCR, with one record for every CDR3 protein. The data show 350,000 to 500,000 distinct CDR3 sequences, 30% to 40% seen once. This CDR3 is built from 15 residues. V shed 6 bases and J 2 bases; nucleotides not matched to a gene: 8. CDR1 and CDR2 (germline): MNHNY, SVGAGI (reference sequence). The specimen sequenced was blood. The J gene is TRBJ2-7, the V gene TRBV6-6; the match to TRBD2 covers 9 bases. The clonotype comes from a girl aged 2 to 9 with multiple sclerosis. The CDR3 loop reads CASSHPGGGAYEQYF. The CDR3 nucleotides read TGTGCCAGCAGCCATCCGGGCGGGGGGGCCTACGAGCAGTACTTC.